These 10 T cell receptor beta chains were all obtained from the same sample, sequenced in a study of T cells after yellow fever vaccination. MiXCR, run by TCRdb on the 5' RACE reads, gives a single entry per CDR3 protein. Of 200,000 to 300,000 distinct CDR3 sequences in the sample, roughly 6.3% were seen once. The source material was CD4+ T cells sorted from PBMCs, sampled on the day of the yellow fever booster vaccination. These receptors were collected from a man aged 30 to 45 who received the YFV17D yellow fever vaccine.

This clonotype has just a few counts. The chain recombines TRBV14 with TRBJ1-2; no clear D gene. Per the germline V gene, CDR1 is SGHDN and CDR2 is FVKESK. This CDR3 comprises 14 residues. The germline V and J ends were trimmed by 2 bases and 7 bases, with 14 bases remaining between them. The CDR3 sequence is CASSQHGGPSGYTF. As DNA, the CDR3 is TGTGCCAGCAGCCAACATGGTGGGCCTAGTGGCTACACCTTC.

This clonotype was seen a single time. This chain connects TRBV9 to TRBJ2-1, with 7 bases identical to TRBD2. Germline V gives CDR1 SGDLS, CDR2 YYNGEE. CDR3 length: 14 residues. J was trimmed by 9 bases and V by 3 bases; bases with no gene match: 9. The CDR3: CASSGAGVPAEQFF. The CDR3 DNA reads as TGTGCCAGCAGCGGGGCGGGAGTGCCTGCTGAGCAGTTCTTC.

A remark on this clonotype: Just one base apart from a much larger clone, this may be a read error. The chain links TRBV7-2 to TRBJ2-1; D call uncertain. In germline, CDR1 is SGHTA, CDR2 FQGNSA. The CDR3 spans 11 residues. Trimming shortened V by 8 bases and J by 5 bases, and 7 bases separated the two germline ends. In DNA form, the CDR3 reads TGTGCCAGCGGCCCTCACAATGAGCAGTTCTTC. It is translated as CASGPHNEQFF.

Many counts were recorded for this clonotype. The chain combines TRBV5-1 with TRBJ2-3; possibly TRBD1 or TRBD2 for D (5 bases each). The V end was cut by 0 bases, the J end by 2 bases, with 7 bases between. There are 14 residues in the CDR3. Germline V gene data show CDR1 as SGHRS and CDR2 as YFSETQ. The CDR3 nucleotides read TGCGCCAGCAGCTTGGGAGGGGTCACAGATACGCAGTATTTT. Protein product: CASSLGGVTDTQYF.

The chain uses TRBV7-9 and TRBJ2-5, with 7 positions matching TRBD2. The germline V gene encodes CDR1 SEHNR and CDR2 FQNEAQ (reference sequence). The CDR3 is 14 amino acids. V gave up 1 base and J gave up 5 bases; unmatched junction bases: 4. In nucleotides, the CDR3 is TGTGCCAGCAGCTTAGTGGCAGCGGGGGAGACCCAGTACTTC. This sequence encodes CASSLVAAGETQYF.

This clonotype was seen repeatedly, ten times or more. This chain uses TRBV4-3 with TRBJ2-1; D possibly corresponds to TRBD2 (6 bases). V lost 0 bases and J 2 bases, leaving 11 bases between the germline ends. The CDR3 loop spans 16 amino acids. CDR1 is LGHNA and CDR2 is YSLEER in the germline V gene. The CDR3: CASSQDLAGPYNEQFF. In nucleotides, the CDR3 is TGCGCCAGCAGCCAAGATTTGGCGGGACCCTACAATGAGCAGTTCTTC.

The chain joins TRBV6-1 to TRBJ1-4; 7 nucleotides align to TRBD1. The CDR3 is 15 amino acids. The trim removed 5 bases at V and 5 bases at J, leaving 8 bases unmatched. CDR1 MNHNS and CDR2 SASEGT come from the germline V gene. CDR3 protein: CASSTAGTANEKLFF. The CDR3 DNA reads as TGTGCCAGCAGTACCGCCGGGACAGCAAATGAAAAACTGTTTTTT.

This clonotype appeared many times. The J gene is TRBJ2-1, the V gene TRBV20-1; D is ambiguous. V gave up 3 bases and J gave up 7 bases, with 1 base separating them. Per germline, CDR1 DFQATT and CDR2 SNEGSKA (reference sequence). CDR3 size: 9 residues. CDR3 in amino acids: CSASNEQFF. The CDR3 DNA follows: TGCAGTGCTAGTAATGAGCAGTTCTTC.

About this clonotype itself: This may be a read error, as it is one base from a much larger clone. The chain has TRBV6-1 and TRBJ2-7; maybe TRBD1 (5 bases). This CDR3 is built from 13 residues. Looked up from germline, CDR1 is MNHNS and CDR2 is SASEGT. The CDR3 DNA reads as TGTTCCAGCAGGGCTTCTGCAATCTACGAGCAGTACTTC. It yields the protein CSSRASAIYEQYF.

This clonotype was seen more than once but under ten times. This chain links TRBV25-1 with TRBJ2-7, with D perhaps TRBD2 (5 bases). The V and J ends lost 4 bases and 6 bases respectively, with 10 bases between them. Germline CDR1 is MGHDK and CDR2 is SYGVNS. The CDR3 runs to 12 residues. The CDR3 sequence: CASSATRSEQYF. The CDR3 nucleotides read TGTGCCAGCAGTGCAACTAGATCCGAGCAGTACTTC.